The clone carrying this T cell receptor beta chain has only a few counts. These data originate in a study of cytomegalovirus exposure and HLA in healthy donors. V gave up 4 bases and J gave up 2 bases, with 8 bases separating them. Germline CDR1 reads SNHLY; CDR2 reads FYNNEI. CDR3 length equals 13 residues. The PCR made use of 60 Vbeta and 13 Jbeta primers. TCRdb keeps only in-frame clones here, not all; method: immunoSEQ multiplex PCR. The table shows 180,000 or so clones, with roughly a tenth occurring only once. The sequence derives from a woman aged 25 to 39 in good health and CMV-seropositive. Sequenced input: PBMCs. J is TRBJ2-5 and V is TRBV2; no reliable D call. CDR3 nucleotides: TGTGCCAGCAGTGTAAGCGATCAAGAGACCCAGTACTTC. Protein: CASSVSDQETQYF.